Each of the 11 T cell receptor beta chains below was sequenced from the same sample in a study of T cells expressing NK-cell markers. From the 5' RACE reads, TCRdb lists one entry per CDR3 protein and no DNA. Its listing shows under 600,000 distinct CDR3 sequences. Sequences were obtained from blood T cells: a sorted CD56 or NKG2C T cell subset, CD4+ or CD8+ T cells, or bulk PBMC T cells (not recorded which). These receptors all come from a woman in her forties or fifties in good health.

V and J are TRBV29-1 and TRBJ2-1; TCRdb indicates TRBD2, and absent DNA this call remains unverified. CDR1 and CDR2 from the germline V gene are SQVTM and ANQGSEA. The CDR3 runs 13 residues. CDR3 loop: CSVEPLAGVEQFF.

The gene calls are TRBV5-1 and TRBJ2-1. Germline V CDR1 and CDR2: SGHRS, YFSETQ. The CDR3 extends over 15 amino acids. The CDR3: CASSQRPTTSYEQFF.

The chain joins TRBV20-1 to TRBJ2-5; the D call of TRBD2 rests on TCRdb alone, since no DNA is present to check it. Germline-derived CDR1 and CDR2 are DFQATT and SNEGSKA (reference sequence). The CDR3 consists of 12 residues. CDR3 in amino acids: CSALLGGETQYF.

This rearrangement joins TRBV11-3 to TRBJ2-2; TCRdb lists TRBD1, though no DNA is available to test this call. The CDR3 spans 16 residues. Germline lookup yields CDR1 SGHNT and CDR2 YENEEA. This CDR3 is CASSLAGEETTGELFF.

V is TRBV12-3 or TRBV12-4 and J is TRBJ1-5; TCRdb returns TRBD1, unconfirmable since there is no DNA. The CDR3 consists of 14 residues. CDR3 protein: CASSPGVINQPQHF.

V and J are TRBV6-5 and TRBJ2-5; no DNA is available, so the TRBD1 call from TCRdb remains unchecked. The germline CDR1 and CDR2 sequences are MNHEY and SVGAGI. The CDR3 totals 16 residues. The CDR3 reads CASSFGQGNVRETQYF.

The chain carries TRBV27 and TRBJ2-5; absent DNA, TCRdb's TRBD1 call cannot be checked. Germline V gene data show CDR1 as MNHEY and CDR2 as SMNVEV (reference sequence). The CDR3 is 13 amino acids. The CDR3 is CASSADRPGAKYF.

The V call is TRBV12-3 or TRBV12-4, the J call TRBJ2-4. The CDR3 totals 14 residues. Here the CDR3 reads CASSSQTAKNIQYF.

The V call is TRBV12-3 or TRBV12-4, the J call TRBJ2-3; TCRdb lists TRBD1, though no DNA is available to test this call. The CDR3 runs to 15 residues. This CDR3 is CASNFAGISTDTQYF.

CDR3 sequence: CASSQGGISGNTIYF. The J gene is TRBJ1-3, the V gene TRBV16; TCRdb indicates TRBD1, and absent DNA this call remains unverified. Germline CDR1 KGHSY, CDR2 FQNENV. The CDR3 covers 15 residues.

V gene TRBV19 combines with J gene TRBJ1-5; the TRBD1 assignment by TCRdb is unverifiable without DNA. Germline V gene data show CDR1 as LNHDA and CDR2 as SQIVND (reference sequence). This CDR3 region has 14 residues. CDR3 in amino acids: CASRQTGDYQPQHF.